This is a list of T cell receptor beta chains from one sample in a study of blood T cell repertoires in COVID-19. TCRdb's copy holds only in-frame clones and misses some; the assay was immunoSEQ multiplex PCR. In the table there are over 250,000 clones, around nine tenths of which are singletons. Sequencing was performed on PBMCs or T cells enriched from blood (not recorded which). These receptors were taken from a man aged 35 to 55 who had recovered from COVID-19. Each CDR3 is given with its conserved first and last residue. Each record gives: CDR3 length, D gene, V gene, clone size, J gene, CDR3 protein, CDR3 DNA. A D gene is named only where the DNA matches it firmly. The size entry is marked missing in some rows and otherwise reads once, few, many or a size class.

>16|TRBD2|TRBV19|-|TRBJ2-3
CASNRPGEGSTDTQYF
TGTGCCAGTAACAGACCGGGGGAGGGAAGCACAGATACGCAGTATTTT
>16|-|TRBV3-1/TRBV3-2|once|TRBJ2-7
CASSQPRRDRSYEQYF
TGTGCCAGCAGCCAACCTAGGCGCGACAGATCCTACGAGCAGTACTTC
>20|TRBD2|TRBV19|once|TRBJ2-7
CASSTRQGRLAGEFIDEQYF
TGTGCCAGTAGTACCCGACAGGGGCGTCTAGCGGGAGAGTTTATCGACGAGCAGTACTTC
>16|TRBD2|TRBV7-2|-|TRBJ2-2
CASRSTSGSNTGELFF
TGTGCCAGCAGATCAACTAGCGGTTCGAACACCGGGGAGCTGTTTTTT
>14|TRBD1|TRBV6-5|-|TRBJ1-1
CASRGTVVNTEAFF
TGTGCCAGCAGGGGGACAGTTGTGAACACTGAAGCTTTCTTT
>13|-|TRBV7-9|-|TRBJ1-5
CASSLRTGQPQHF
TGTGCCAGCAGCTTACGTACCGGGCAGCCCCAGCATTTT
>15|TRBD2|TRBV3-1/TRBV3-2|-|TRBJ2-5
CASSQEGRAGETQYF
TGTGCCAGCAGCCAAGAAGGGAGGGCCGGGGAGACCCAGTACTTC
>15|-|TRBV9|-|TRBJ1-3
CASSEPRGGGNTIYF
TGTGCCAGCAGTGAACCTAGGGGAGGCGGAAACACCATATATTTT
>15|TRBD1|TRBV5-1|-|TRBJ1-4
CASSSTDRGREKLFF
TGCGCCAGCAGCTCGACGGACAGGGGCCGCGAAAAACTGTTTTTT
>18|TRBD2|TRBV25-1|-|TRBJ2-7
CASSVSGTSGRAWGEQYF
TGTGCCAGCAGTGTCTCCGGGACTAGCGGGAGGGCGTGGGGAGAGCAGTACTTC
>11|TRBD1|TRBV11-2|-|TRBJ2-3
CASSAGTGLYF
TGTGCCAGCAGCGCCGGGACAGGGCTTTATTTT
>13|TRBD2|TRBV30|-|TRBJ2-7
CAWGTGGSYEQYF
TGTGCCTGGGGAACGGGGGGTTCCTACGAGCAGTACTTC
>14|-|TRBV5-6|-|TRBJ2-5
CASHPRGAQETQYF
TGTGCCAGCCACCCACGGGGGGCCCAAGAGACCCAGTACTTC
>12|TRBD1|TRBV7-3|once|TRBJ2-1
CASSRGRDEQFF
TGTGCCAGCTCAAGGGGGCGCGATGAGCAGTTCTTC
>14|-|TRBV23-1|-|TRBJ1-4
CANHTGQGSEKLFF
TGCGCCAACCATACAGGGCAGGGGAGTGAAAAACTGTTTTTT
>14|TRBD1|TRBV3-1/TRBV3-2|-|TRBJ2-3
CASSFGQGGDTQYF
TGTGCCAGCAGCTTCGGACAGGGGGGAGATACGCAGTATTTT